What follows describes a single T cell receptor (beta chain). This sample is drawn from a study of T cell responses to AZD1222 COVID-19 vaccine. V was clipped by 3 bases and J by 1 base, with 6 bases between them. The CDR3 totals 13 residues. Germline CDR1 LNHDA, CDR2 SQIVND (reference sequence). Here immunoSEQ multiplex PCR was the method, and the copy in TCRdb shows in-frame clones only, minus some. The table records 44,000 or so clones, 83% of them present only once. The starting material was peripheral blood, obtained on day 0 of AZD1222 vaccination. The sequence derives from an adult in good health. The gene calls are TRBV19 and TRBJ1-1; unclear D gene. The DNA of the CDR3 is TGTGCCAGTAGTATTAGCGGGAACACTGAAGCTTTCTTT. Its protein is CASSISGNTEAFF.